This T cell receptor beta chain is from a study of immune evolution from preneoplasia to lung adenocarcinoma. Study results and caveats: Later-stage lesions seemingly showed higher T cell density and diversity than normal lung. From normal lung to invasive adenocarcinoma, top clone frequencies appeared to decrease.

A word on this clone: Its antigen is not known.

The germline CDR1 and CDR2 sequences are SGDLS and YYNGEE. Germline trimming cut 2 bases from V and 6 bases from J; bases unmatched to any gene: 4. CDR3 size: 15 residues. Assay: immunoSEQ multiplex PCR; the TCRdb copy retains only in-frame clones and omits some. The sample contains fewer than 50,000 clones, 70% to 80% of which appear only once. After pathologic assessment, macro-dissection selected premalignant or tumor cells for extraction. Source material: FFPE invasive lung adenocarcinoma tissue. The chain links TRBV9 to TRBJ2-1, with 11 bases fitting TRBD1. This receptor was taken from a person between 55 and 69 years old with lung adenocarcinoma. Here the CDR3 DNA reads TGTGCCAGCAGCGTGGGGGGGACAGGGGGCAATGAGCAGTTCTTC. Its protein is CASSVGGTGGNEQFF.